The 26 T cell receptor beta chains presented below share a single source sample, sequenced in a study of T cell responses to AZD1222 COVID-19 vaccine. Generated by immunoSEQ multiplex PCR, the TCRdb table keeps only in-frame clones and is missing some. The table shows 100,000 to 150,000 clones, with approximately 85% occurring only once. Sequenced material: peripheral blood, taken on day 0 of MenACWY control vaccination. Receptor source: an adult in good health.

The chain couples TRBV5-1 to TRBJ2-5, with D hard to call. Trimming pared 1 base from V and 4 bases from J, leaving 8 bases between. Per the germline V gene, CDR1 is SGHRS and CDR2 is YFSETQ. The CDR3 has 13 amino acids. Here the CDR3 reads CASSLRELETQYF. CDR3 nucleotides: TGCGCCAGCAGCTTGCGTGAGTTAGAGACCCAGTACTTC.

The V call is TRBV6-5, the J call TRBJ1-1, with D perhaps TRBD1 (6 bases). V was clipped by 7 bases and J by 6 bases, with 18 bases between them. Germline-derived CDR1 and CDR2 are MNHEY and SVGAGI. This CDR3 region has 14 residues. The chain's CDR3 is CASNPNWGAAEAFF. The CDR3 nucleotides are TGTGCCAGCAACCCGAACTGGGGGGCCGCTGAAGCTTTCTTT.

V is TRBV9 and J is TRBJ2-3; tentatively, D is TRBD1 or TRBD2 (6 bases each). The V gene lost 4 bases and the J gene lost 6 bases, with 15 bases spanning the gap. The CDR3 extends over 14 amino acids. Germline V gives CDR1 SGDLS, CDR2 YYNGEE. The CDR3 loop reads CASSLKGGGDTQYF. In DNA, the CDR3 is TGTGCCAGCAGCCTTAAAGGAGGGGGGGATACGCAGTATTTT.

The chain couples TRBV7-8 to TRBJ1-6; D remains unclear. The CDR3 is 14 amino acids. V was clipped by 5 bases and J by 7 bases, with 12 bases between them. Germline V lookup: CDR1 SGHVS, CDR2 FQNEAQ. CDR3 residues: CASSKYRENSPLHF. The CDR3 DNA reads TGTGCCAGCAGCAAATACCGGGAGAATTCACCCCTCCACTTT.

CDR3 amino acids: CASSVDTAANSPLHF. CDR3 sequence (DNA): TGTGCCAGCAGCGTAGATACAGCTGCAAATTCACCCCTCCACTTT. This chain uses TRBV9 with TRBJ1-6; D is ambiguous. Germline V lookup: CDR1 SGDLS, CDR2 YYNGEE. The CDR3 covers 15 residues. Trimming removed 0 bases at V and 7 bases at J, with 11 bases between.

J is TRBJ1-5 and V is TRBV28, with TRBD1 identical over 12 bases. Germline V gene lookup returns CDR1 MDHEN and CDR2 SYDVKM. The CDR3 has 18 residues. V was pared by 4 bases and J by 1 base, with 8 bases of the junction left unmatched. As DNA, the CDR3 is TGTGCCAGCAGTTCCGGGACAGGGGGCATAACGAGCAATCAGCCCCAGCATTTT. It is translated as CASSSGTGGITSNQPQHF.

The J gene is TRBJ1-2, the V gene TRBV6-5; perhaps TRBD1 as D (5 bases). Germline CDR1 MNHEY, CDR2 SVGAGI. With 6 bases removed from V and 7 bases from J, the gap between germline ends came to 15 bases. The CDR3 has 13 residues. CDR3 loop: CASSRAGGAGYTF. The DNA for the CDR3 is TGTGCCAGCAGCAGGGCCGGGGGAGCTGGCTACACCTTC.

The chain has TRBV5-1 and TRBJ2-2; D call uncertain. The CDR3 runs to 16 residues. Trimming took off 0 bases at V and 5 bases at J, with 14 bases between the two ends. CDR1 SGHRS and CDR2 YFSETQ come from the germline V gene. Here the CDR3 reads CASSLVDRRTTGELFF. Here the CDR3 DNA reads TGCGCCAGCAGCTTGGTTGATAGAAGAACTACCGGGGAGCTGTTTTTT.

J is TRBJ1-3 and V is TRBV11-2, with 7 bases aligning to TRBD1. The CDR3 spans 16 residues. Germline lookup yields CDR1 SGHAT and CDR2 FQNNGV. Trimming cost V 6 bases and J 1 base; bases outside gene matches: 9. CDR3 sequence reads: CASRPQTGQSGNTIYF. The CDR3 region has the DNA TGTGCCAGCAGACCCCAGACAGGGCAGTCTGGAAACACCATATATTTT.

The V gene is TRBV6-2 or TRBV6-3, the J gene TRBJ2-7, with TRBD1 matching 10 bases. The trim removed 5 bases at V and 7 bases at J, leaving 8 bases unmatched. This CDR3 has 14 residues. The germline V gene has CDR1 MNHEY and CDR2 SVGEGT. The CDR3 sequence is CASSGTGDSAEQYF. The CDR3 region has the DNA TGTGCCAGCAGTGGGACAGGGGATTCTGCGGAGCAGTACTTC.

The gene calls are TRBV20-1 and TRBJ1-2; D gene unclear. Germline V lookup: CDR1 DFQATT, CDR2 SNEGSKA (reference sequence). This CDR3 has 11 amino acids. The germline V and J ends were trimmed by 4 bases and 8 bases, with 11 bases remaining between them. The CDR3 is CSATVPGGYTF. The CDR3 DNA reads TGCAGTGCTACAGTACCAGGAGGCTACACCTTC.

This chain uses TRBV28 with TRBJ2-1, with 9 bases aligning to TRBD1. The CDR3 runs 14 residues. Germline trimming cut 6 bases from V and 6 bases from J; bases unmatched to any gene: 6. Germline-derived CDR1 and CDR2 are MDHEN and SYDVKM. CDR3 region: CASSRGTGFNEQFF. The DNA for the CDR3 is TGTGCCAGCAGCCGCGGGACAGGGTTCAATGAGCAGTTCTTC.

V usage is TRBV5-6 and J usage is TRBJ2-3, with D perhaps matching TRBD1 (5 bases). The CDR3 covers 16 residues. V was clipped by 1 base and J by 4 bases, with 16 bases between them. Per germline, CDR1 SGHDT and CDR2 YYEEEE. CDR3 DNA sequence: TGTGCCAGCAGCTTGTCCAGGGTGATAGGTGCAGATACGCAGTATTTT. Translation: CASSLSRVIGADTQYF.

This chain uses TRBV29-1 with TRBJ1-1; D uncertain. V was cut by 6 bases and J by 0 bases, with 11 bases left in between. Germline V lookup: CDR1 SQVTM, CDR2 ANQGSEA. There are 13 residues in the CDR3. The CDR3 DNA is TGCAGCGTGTCAAGAAAAATGAACACTGAAGCTTTCTTT. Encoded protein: CSVSRKMNTEAFF.

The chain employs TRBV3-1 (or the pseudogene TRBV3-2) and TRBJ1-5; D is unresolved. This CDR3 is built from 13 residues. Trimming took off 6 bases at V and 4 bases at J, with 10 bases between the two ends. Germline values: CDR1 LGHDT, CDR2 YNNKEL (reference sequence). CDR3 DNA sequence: TGTGCCAGCAGTCGGGGTCATAATCAGCCCCAGCATTTT. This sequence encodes CASSRGHNQPQHF.

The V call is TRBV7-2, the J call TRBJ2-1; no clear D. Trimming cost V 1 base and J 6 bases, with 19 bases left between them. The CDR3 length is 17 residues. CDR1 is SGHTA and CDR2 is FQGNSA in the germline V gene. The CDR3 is CASSLVQTLAIFNEQFF. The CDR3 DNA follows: TGTGCCAGCAGCTTAGTCCAGACTCTCGCTATATTCAATGAGCAGTTCTTC.

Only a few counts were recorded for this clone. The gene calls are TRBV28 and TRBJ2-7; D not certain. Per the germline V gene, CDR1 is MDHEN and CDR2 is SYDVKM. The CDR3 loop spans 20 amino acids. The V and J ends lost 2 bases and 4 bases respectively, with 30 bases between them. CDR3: CASSLVTGQTHSEIWYEQYF. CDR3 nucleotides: TGTGCCAGCAGTTTAGTAACTGGCCAGACCCACTCGGAAATCTGGTACGAGCAGTACTTC.

In nucleotides, the CDR3 is TGTGCCAGCCTTGGGGTAGCGGGAGGGCCTGCCTACAATGAGCAGTTCTTC. This codes for CASLGVAGGPAYNEQFF. The chain couples TRBV28 to TRBJ2-1; 11 bases agree with TRBD2. The length of the CDR3 is 17 residues. The V segment lost 8 bases and the J segment 2 bases; nucleotides outside the gene matches: 11. Germline V gene sequence: CDR1 MDHEN, CDR2 SYDVKM.

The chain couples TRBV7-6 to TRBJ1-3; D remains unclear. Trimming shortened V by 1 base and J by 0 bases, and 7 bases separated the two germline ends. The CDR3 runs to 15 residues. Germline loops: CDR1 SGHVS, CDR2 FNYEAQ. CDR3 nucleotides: TGTGCCAGCAGCTTAGGAAAGAGCTCTGGAAACACCATATATTTT. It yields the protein CASSLGKSSGNTIYF.

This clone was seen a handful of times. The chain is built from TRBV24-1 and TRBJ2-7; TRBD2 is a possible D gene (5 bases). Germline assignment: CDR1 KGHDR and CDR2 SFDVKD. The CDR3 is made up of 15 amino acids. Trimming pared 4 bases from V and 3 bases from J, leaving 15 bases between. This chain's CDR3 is CATSDRRGFIYEQYF. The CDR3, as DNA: TGTGCCACCAGTGACCGCCGGGGATTCATCTACGAGCAGTACTTC.

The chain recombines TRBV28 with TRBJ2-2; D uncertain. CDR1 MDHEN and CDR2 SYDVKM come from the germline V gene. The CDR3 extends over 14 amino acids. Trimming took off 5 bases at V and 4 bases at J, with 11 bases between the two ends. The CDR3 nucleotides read TGTGCCAGCAGTACTCCACGGCGCACCGGGGAGCTGTTTTTT. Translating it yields CASSTPRRTGELFF.

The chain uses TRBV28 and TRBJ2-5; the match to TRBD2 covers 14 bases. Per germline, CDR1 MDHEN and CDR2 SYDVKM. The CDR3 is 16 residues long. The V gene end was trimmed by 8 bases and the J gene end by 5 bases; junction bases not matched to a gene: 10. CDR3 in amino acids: CASLRLAGGPGETQYF. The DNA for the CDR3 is TGTGCCAGCCTTCGACTAGCGGGAGGGCCGGGGGAGACCCAGTACTTC.

CDR3: CASSSRDYPEQYF. The CDR3 DNA sequence: TGTGCCAGCAGTTCACGGGACTACCCAGAGCAGTACTTC. The gene calls are TRBV7-9 and TRBJ2-7, with 7 bases aligning to TRBD2. This CDR3 has 13 residues. Germline V gene lookup returns CDR1 SEHNR and CDR2 FQNEAQ (reference sequence). V shed 6 bases and J 7 bases; nucleotides not matched to a gene: 9.

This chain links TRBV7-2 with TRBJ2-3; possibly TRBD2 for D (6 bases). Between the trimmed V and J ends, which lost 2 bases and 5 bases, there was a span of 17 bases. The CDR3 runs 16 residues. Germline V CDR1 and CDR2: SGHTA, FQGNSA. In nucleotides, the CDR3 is TGTGCCAGCAGCTTAAATAGCGGAGCGGAGGTAGATACGCAGTATTTT. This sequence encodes CASSLNSGAEVDTQYF.

In DNA form, the CDR3 reads TGTGCCAGCAGCGGACAGGGGATTAATCAGCCCCAGCATTTT. It translates to CASSGQGINQPQHF. V is TRBV25-1 and J is TRBJ1-5; 9 positions agree with TRBD1. Germline values: CDR1 MGHDK, CDR2 SYGVNS. CDR3 length equals 14 residues. Trimming at V came to 6 bases and at J to 4 bases, leaving 4 bases not matched to a gene.

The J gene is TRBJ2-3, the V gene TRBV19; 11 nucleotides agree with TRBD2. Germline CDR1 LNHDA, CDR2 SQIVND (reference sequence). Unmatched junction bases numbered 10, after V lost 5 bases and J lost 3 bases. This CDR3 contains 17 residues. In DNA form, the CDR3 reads TGTGCCAGTAGTCTCCAGGGGACTAGCGGAGGTACAGATACGCAGTATTTT. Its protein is CASSLQGTSGGTDTQYF.